What follows are 28 T cell receptor beta chains derived from one specimen sequenced in a study of blood T cell repertoires in COVID-19. Sequencing used immunoSEQ multiplex PCR; TCRdb keeps in-frame clones, though not all of them. The table lists some 200,000 clones, about 90% of them singletons. The sample was PBMCs or T cells enriched from blood (not recorded which). Receptor source: a woman aged 45-59 years in a cohort exposed to, infected with or recovered from COVID-19 (not recorded which).

The chain recombines TRBV19 with TRBJ2-2; 9 bases agree with TRBD1. The germline gives CDR1 LNHDA, CDR2 SQIVND (reference sequence). CDR3 length: 15 residues. Trimming removed 5 bases from V and 5 bases from J; junction bases left unmatched: 6. The CDR3 nucleotides read TGTGCCAGTAGTCCTCAGACAGGGGGTACCGGGGAGCTGTTTTTT. It codes for CASSPQTGGTGELFF.

As regards this clone: In this CDR3 the conserved last residue, phenylalanine or tryptophan, is missing, so a read error is likely. The limits of the CDR3 on the DNA are not certain, so only TCRdb's listed CDR3 is given. This chain uses TRBV30 with TRBJ1-1; TRBD1, as called in the table, went unchecked against the DNA. Germline assignment: CDR1 GTSNPN and CDR2 SVGIG (reference sequence). The CDR3 numbers 12 amino acids, ends counted. The CDR3 loop is CASPATGGLFIR.

The gene calls are TRBV10-3 and TRBJ1-1; no clear D. Trimming stripped 11 bases from V and 1 base from J, with 8 bases between. Germline V gene lookup returns CDR1 ENHRY and CDR2 SYGVKD. This CDR3 has 11 amino acids. Here the CDR3 reads CASLGNTEAFF. The CDR3 bases are TGTGCCTCCCTCGGGAACACTGAAGCTTTCTTT.

J is TRBJ2-7 and V is TRBV19; tentatively, D is TRBD1 (6 bases). The length of the CDR3 is 14 residues. With 8 bases removed from V and 1 base from J, the gap between germline ends came to 15 bases. Germline CDR1 and CDR2: LNHDA and SQIVND (reference sequence). The CDR3 region has the DNA TGTGCCAGTGCAACAGGGCTCGGGTCCTACGAGCAGTACTTC. Translating gives CASATGLGSYEQYF. The whole variable domain, filled in from reference TRBV19 and TRBJ2-7, reads DGGITQSPKYLFRKEGQNVTLSCEQNLNHDAMYWYRQDPGQGLRLIYYSQIVNDFQKGDIAEGYSVSREKKESFPLTVTSAQKNPTAFYLCASATGLGSYEQYFGPGTRLTVT.

V is TRBV9 and J is TRBJ1-1; a weak D match, TRBD1 (5 bases). V was pared by 6 bases and J by 0 bases, with 15 bases between. CDR3 length: 15 amino acids. In germline, CDR1 is SGDLS, CDR2 YYNGEE. The CDR3: CASNPTGVLNTEAFF. For the CDR3, the DNA is TGTGCCAGCAACCCGACGGGGGTACTGAACACTGAAGCTTTCTTT.

V and J are TRBV19 and TRBJ1-1; tentatively, D is TRBD1 (5 bases). CDR3 length equals 18 residues. CDR1 is LNHDA, CDR2 SQIVND, per germline (reference sequence). V lost 5 bases and J lost 0, with 22 bases in between. The CDR3 nucleotides are TGTGCCAGTAGTCCGGGGGGTTGGCAGACGTGGATGAACACTGAAGCTTTCTTT. Its protein is CASSPGGWQTWMNTEAFF. The full variable domain, with the rest looked up from reference TRBV19 and TRBJ1-1, is DGGITQSPKYLFRKEGQNVTLSCEQNLNHDAMYWYRQDPGQGLRLIYYSQIVNDFQKGDIAEGYSVSREKKESFPLTVTSAQKNPTAFYLCASSPGGWQTWMNTEAFFGQGTRLTVV.

The genes are TRBV7-2 and TRBJ1-1, with TRBD1 as a possible D gene (6 bases). This CDR3 comprises 14 residues. V lost 1 base and J 6 bases, leaving 12 bases between the germline ends. Germline V lookup: CDR1 SGHTA, CDR2 FQGNSA. As DNA, the CDR3 is TGTGCCAGCAGCTTAGTCTTGGGGGCGCCTGAAGCTTTCTTT. It translates to CASSLVLGAPEAFF.

The V call is TRBV9, the J call TRBJ2-4, with TRBD2 identical over 16 bases. Germline V CDR1 and CDR2: SGDLS, YYNGEE. Trimming at V came to 3 bases and at J to 5 bases, leaving 5 bases not matched to a gene. The CDR3 sequence is 17 residues long. The CDR3 sequence: CASSAGTSGGAENIQYF. In DNA, the CDR3 is TGTGCCAGCAGCGCCGGGACTAGCGGGGGGGCGGAAAACATTCAGTACTTC. Full variable domain (remainder filled in from reference TRBV9 and TRBJ2-4): DSGVTQTPKHLITATGQRVTLRCSPRSGDLSVYWYQQSLDQGLQFLIQYYNGEERAKGNILERFSAQQFPDLHSELNLSSLELGDSALYFCASSAGTSGGAENIQYFGAGTRLSVL.

The rearrangement joins TRBV2 to TRBJ1-1; no definite D call. Trimming shortened V by 3 bases and J by 4 bases, and 9 bases separated the two germline ends. The CDR3 runs to 13 residues. CDR1 is SNHLY and CDR2 is FYNNEI in the germline V gene. CDR3 nucleotide sequence: TGTGCCAGCAGTGACGAGGGTAGCACTGAAGCTTTCTTT. Protein product: CASSDEGSTEAFF.

This sequence joins TRBV9 and TRBJ2-1, with TRBD2 identical over 9 bases. The trim removed 0 bases at V and 4 bases at J, leaving 14 bases unmatched. The CDR3 is made up of 19 amino acids. The germline gives CDR1 SGDLS, CDR2 YYNGEE. This chain's CDR3 is CASSVGPSGAGGRYNEQFF. The DNA of the CDR3 is TGTGCCAGCAGCGTAGGCCCCTCGGGAGCGGGGGGACGTTACAATGAGCAGTTCTTC.

The chain has TRBV19 and TRBJ2-7; D call uncertain. The germline CDR1 and CDR2 sequences are LNHDA and SQIVND (reference sequence). The V end lost 1 base, the J end lost 0 bases, and 7 bases lay between the germline ends. The CDR3 runs 14 residues. In DNA, the CDR3 is TGTGCCAGTAGTATAGCACAGACCTCCTACGAGCAGTACTTC. It yields the protein CASSIAQTSYEQYF.

The gene calls are TRBV12-3 or TRBV12-4 and TRBJ1-2; TRBD1 matches 7 bases. V lost 7 bases to trimming and J lost 9 bases; unmatched junction nucleotides: 11. The CDR3 extends over 13 amino acids. The CDR3 here is CASTRDRSLSYTF. CDR3 coding DNA: TGTGCCAGCACCCGGGACAGATCCTTAAGCTACACCTTC.

The gene calls are TRBV29-1 and TRBJ2-1; D is possibly TRBD2 (5 bases). CDR3 length: 13 amino acids. Germline V gene sequence: CDR1 SQVTM, CDR2 ANQGSEA. V gave up 1 base and J gave up 12 bases, with 16 bases separating them. For the CDR3, the DNA is TGCAGCGTTGAAGTGGGTCCCGGACTTGGGCAGTTCTTC. This translates into CSVEVGPGLGQFF.

The chain carries TRBV30 and TRBJ1-5, with 10 positions matching TRBD1. The CDR3 extends over 16 amino acids. Germline CDR1 reads GTSNPN; CDR2 reads SVGIG (reference sequence). The junction had 8 bases not matched to a gene; V was cut back by 3 bases and J by 3 bases. CDR3: CAWREIGTGDNQPQHF. CDR3 DNA sequence: TGTGCCTGGAGGGAAATCGGGACAGGGGACAATCAGCCCCAGCATTTT.

The CDR3: CASSLGPATGQLLNTIYF. CDR3 nucleotide sequence: TGTGCCAGCAGTTTAGGCCCCGCTACGGGACAGCTCTTAAACACCATATATTTT. This sequence joins TRBV28 and TRBJ1-3, with 7 bases lining up with TRBD1. V lost 2 bases and J lost 6; bases outside the gene matches: 16. Germline CDR1 is MDHEN and CDR2 is SYDVKM. The CDR3 is made up of 18 amino acids.

The chain is built from TRBV5-8 and TRBJ1-2, with 8 bases that match TRBD1. CDR1 and CDR2 (germline): SGHTS, YDEGEE. V was pared by 4 bases and J by 2 bases, with 4 bases of the junction left unmatched. This CDR3 has 14 residues. Here the CDR3 DNA reads TGTGCCAGCAGCCACAGGACAGGGAACTATGGCTACACCTTC. This sequence encodes CASSHRTGNYGYTF.

The gene calls are TRBV5-5 and TRBJ1-5; no reliable D call. Trimming took off 2 bases at V and 6 bases at J, with 24 bases between the two ends. CDR3 length equals 18 residues. Per the germline V gene, CDR1 is SGHKS and CDR2 is YYEKEE (reference sequence). The CDR3 DNA follows: TGTGCCAGCAGCTTCTTGGAGGCAGGAATTGTGGGGAGTCAGCCCCAGCATTTT. This translates into CASSFLEAGIVGSQPQHF.

This rearrangement joins TRBV7-2 to TRBJ1-6; 7 bases fit TRBD1. This CDR3 comprises 15 residues. V lost 4 bases and J lost 5; bases outside the gene matches: 5. Germline V CDR1 and CDR2: SGHTA, FQGNSA. Here the CDR3 DNA reads TGTGCCAGCAGCTCGGTGGGACAGAATAATTCACCCCTCCACTTT. Its protein is CASSSVGQNNSPLHF.

The chain has TRBV5-1 and TRBJ1-1; tentative D call: TRBD1 (5 bases). Deletions cut 2 bases from V and 4 bases from J, with 6 bases between. The CDR3 spans 12 residues. Looked up from germline, CDR1 is SGHRS and CDR2 is YFSETQ. The CDR3, as DNA: TGCGCCAGCAGCTTAACAGGCACTGAAGCTTTCTTT. Translating it yields CASSLTGTEAFF.

This chain joins TRBV5-5 and TRBJ1-5; 8 positions agree with TRBD1. CDR1 is SGHKS, CDR2 YYEKEE, per germline (reference sequence). The CDR3 runs to 15 residues. The trim removed 2 bases at V and 11 bases at J, leaving 12 bases unmatched. The CDR3 DNA reads as TGTGCCAGCAGCTTAGACAGGGGCCCCAATCAAGCCCAGCATTTT. This encodes CASSLDRGPNQAQHF.

The chain links TRBV28 to TRBJ2-7, with TRBD1 matching 8 bases. J was trimmed by 3 bases and V by 4 bases; bases with no gene match: 11. Germline V CDR1 and CDR2: MDHEN, SYDVKM. The CDR3 contains 16 residues. The CDR3 bases are TGTGCCAGCAGTTCCTCAGGGGGCGGGTGGTTCTACGAGCAGTACTTC. Amino acids: CASSSSGGGWFYEQYF.

The genes are TRBV29-1 and TRBJ2-1, with TRBD2 matching 10 bases. The CDR3 has 16 amino acids. From germline, CDR1 is SQVTM and CDR2 ANQGSEA. V lost 1 base to trimming and J lost 6 bases; unmatched junction nucleotides: 9. Here the CDR3 DNA reads TGCAGCGTTGAAGGGATGGTGGGGACTAGCGCCAATGAGCAGTTCTTC. Its translation is CSVEGMVGTSANEQFF.

The chain uses TRBV19 and TRBJ2-7; 8 nucleotides line up with TRBD1. Germline values: CDR1 LNHDA, CDR2 SQIVND (reference sequence). This CDR3 has 15 amino acids. Trimming took 3 bases from V and 2 from J; bases not matched to a gene: 6. CDR3 residues: CASSIVAGQAYEQYF. CDR3 nucleotide sequence: TGTGCCAGTAGTATTGTTGCGGGACAGGCCTACGAGCAGTACTTC.

The chain employs TRBV4-1 and TRBJ1-2, with a weak D call TRBD1 (5 bases). V lost 1 base and J 5 bases, leaving 11 bases between the germline ends. Germline V gene sequence: CDR1 MGHRA, CDR2 YSYEKL. This CDR3 region has 14 residues. The CDR3 coding sequence is TGCGCCAGCAGCCAAGGACAGATAACTTATGGCTACACCTTC. Translated, it gives CASSQGQITYGYTF.

This clone was detected only once. CDR3 region: CASTRGQGAGTQYF. CDR3 DNA: TGTGCCAGCACCCGGGGACAGGGGGCCGGTACGCAGTATTTT. This chain uses TRBV2 with TRBJ2-3; 12 positions match TRBD1. CDR1 is SNHLY, CDR2 FYNNEI, per germline. The V gene end was trimmed by 7 bases and the J gene end by 8 bases; junction bases not matched to a gene: 7. The CDR3 is 14 amino acids.

This clone came up once. V gene TRBV6-5 combines with J gene TRBJ2-7; 11 nucleotides match TRBD1. The CDR3 is made up of 14 amino acids. Trimming took 7 bases from V and 3 from J; bases not matched to a gene: 5. Germline CDR1 MNHEY, CDR2 SVGAGI. The CDR3 DNA follows: TGTGCCAGCAAATCCGGGACAGGGGGCTACGAGCAGTACTTC. Amino acids: CASKSGTGGYEQYF.

The chain recombines TRBV18 with TRBJ2-1; D is perhaps TRBD1 (6 bases). V lost 4 bases, J lost 5 bases, and 18 bases lay in between. The CDR3 spans 16 residues. The V gene's germline CDR1 is KGHSH and CDR2 LQKENI. CDR3 nucleotide sequence: TGTGCCAGCTCACTCTATACGGGACACTTTAACAATGAGCAGTTCTTC. Its translation: CASSLYTGHFNNEQFF.

Comments on this clone: A junction boundary mismatches the germline segment, possibly from a read error. CDR3 protein: CAGSLFSQMEGEQYF. DNA for the CDR3: TGTGCCGGCAGCTTGTTCTCCCAGATGGAGGGCGAGCAGTACTTC. The chain carries TRBV7-9 and TRBJ2-7; D might be TRBD2 (6 bases). The CDR3 covers 15 residues. The V gene's germline CDR1 is SEHNR and CDR2 FQNEAQ (reference sequence). The variable domain in full, with the rest retrieved from reference TRBV7-9 and TRBJ2-7, is DTGVSQNPRHKITKRGQNVTFRCDPISEHNRLYWYRQTLGQGPEFLTYFQNEAQLEKSRLLSDRFSAERPKGSFSTLEIQRTEQGDSAMYLCAGSLFSQMEGEQYFGPGTRLTVT.